Sequencing of this T cell receptor (beta chain) was carried out in a study of read filtering for tumor transcriptome and immune sequencing (dated by TCRdb to the early 2020s). Concerning the study at large: The cohort had 17 male and 15 or so female patients with a mean age of roughly 64 years, ranging from about 45 to 85. TCR-region mapped reads per sample ranged from about 3.5 to 11 million with IR-seq versus only roughly 85 to 1,300 with RNA-seq. TCR repertoires obtained by targeted immune repertoire sequencing and by bulk whole-transcriptome sequencing performed on the same bone marrow samples were compared. One of the main goals was to work out a read-filtering strategy for immune repertoire data, in particular whether clonotypes backed by only a single read should be removed. Whole-transcriptome libraries were prepared with the TruSeq RNA Access Library Prep Kit after DNase treatment. Under revised international staging, roughly 8 patients fell into R-ISS I, about 17 into R-ISS II and roughly 7 into R-ISS III. On the study overall, not on this receptor specifically: The correlation between IR-seq and RNA-seq shared clonotype proportions rose when single-read clonotypes were removed. Single-read clonotypes made up about 80% of clonotypes but only 3.5% to 4.5% of total reads in IR-seq, compared with about 77% of clonotypes and 35% to 45% of reads in RNA-seq. Compared with RNA-seq, IR-seq captured clonotypes at much higher depth and more reliably, and a smaller IR-seq throughput was enough to identify most shared clonotypes. The sorted CD138-negative fraction was a mixed bone marrow immune population, not purified T cells.

Every patient had bone marrow sampled at the time of active disease. Isolation of bone marrow mononuclear cells was performed by Ficoll-Hypaque density gradient centrifugation. CD138-negative cells were obtained by negative selection after labeling with CD138 magnetic microbeads on a MACS separator, removing myeloma plasma cells. Flow cytometry on an Attune NxT with CD138 antibodies was used to check the purity of the isolated cells. TRIzol reagent was used to extract total RNA, which was then quantified with a NanoDrop spectrophotometer. For each patient, paired RNA-seq and IR-seq were run on the CD138-negative bone marrow sample from that patient. TCR libraries were constructed from roughly 360 ng RNA using the Immunoverse kit, and molecular barcoded adaptors covering alpha/delta and beta/gamma chains were employed. TCR library preparation was performed with the same RNA that was used for transcriptome sequencing. Sequencing of the TCR libraries was done on an Illumina HiSeq 4000 with 2 x 150 cycles. In the original analysis: MiXCR aligned TCR reads to human V, D, J and C references and assembled the aligned reads into CDR3 clonotypes, with quality filtering and error correction included. The tcR package in R was used to analyze clonotype counts and gene usage diversity. For inspection of raw mapping reads, RNA-seq reads were mapped by STAR aligner version 2.5.3a onto GRCh37 of the human genome. To test how sequencing depth affected the clonotypes detected, IR-seq fastq files were randomly downsampled with Seqtk 1.3. The raw public data were reprocessed by TCRdb itself: fastp quality trimming at Q25, MiXCR clonotype calling, in-frame beta chains only. Each CDR3 protein gets just one entry, which takes the most common genes and DNA from the rows behind it. These V and J calls are TCRdb output, not the study's own analysis. Here the sample has some 140,000 distinct CDR3 sequences; less than 15% occur a single time. The top ten hold 7.5% to 9.5% of the sample.

The sample holds many counts of this clonotype. What this receptor recognizes is not known. The record has no base qualities; no much larger clone is one base away. Sequencing used a population of CD138-negative cells sorted from bone marrow. The intended sense of this specimen's cell subset or site label: bone marrow mononuclear cells depleted of CD138+ plasma/myeloma cells by negative magnetic selection. The TCR comes from a donor aged 40 or over with multiple myeloma.

The CDR3 in this case is CASSPGTVGHQPQHF. The DNA sequence is as follows: TGTGCCAGCAGCCCCGGGACAGTTGGGCATCAGCCCCAGCATTTT. The chain is made from TRBV7-8 and TRBJ1-5; 7 bases in the junction line up with TRBD1. The junction shows trimming of 5 bases on V and 5 bases on J, and the gene matches do not reach 9 bases of it. The CDR3 has 15 amino acids, counting the end cysteine and phenylalanine. The kept DNA is CDR3 alone, 45 bases in frame from the first base. The germline V gene encodes CDR1 SGHVS and CDR2 FQNEAQ.